The clone carrying this T cell receptor (beta chain) was seen a handful of times. This sample is part of a study of CD4 and CD8 cells across lung adenocarcinoma regions. The germline V and J ends were trimmed by 0 bases and 7 bases, with 11 bases remaining between them. CDR3 size: 14 residues. Germline loops: CDR1 LGHNA, CDR2 YNFKEQ. TCRdb called the PCR reads again in MiXCR, with one record for every CDR3 protein. Among over 2,500 distinct CDR3 sequences listed, more than 35% were seen once. Localized lung adenocarcinoma, a non-small cell lung cancer, affected the donors. Sequencing was done on a sample of CD8+ T cells from the center of a lung tumor. This TCR came from a male donor with lung adenocarcinoma. The CD4 and CD8 labels of this study may be unreliable. The chain joins TRBV4-2 to TRBJ2-3; D is undetermined. The CDR3 sequence is CASSQERVGNTQYF. The CDR3 region has the DNA TGTGCCAGCAGCCAAGAAAGGGTTGGGAATACGCAGTATTTT.